This TCR beta chain is drawn from a study of CD8 T cells in ankylosing spondylitis. Overall study findings and caveats: Ankylosing spondylitis blood appeared to be characterized by a TCR beta motif of about eight highly homologous variants. Reportedly, significant enrichment of disease-linked clones occurred in matched ankylosing spondylitis synovial fluid.

This CDR3 region has 14 residues. V was cut by 2 bases and J by 7 bases, with 11 bases left in between. The germline gives CDR1 SGHAT, CDR2 FQNNGV. TCRdb re-called the 5' RACE reads through MiXCR, storing one row per CDR3 protein. The table has 200,000 to 250,000 distinct CDR3 sequences, 15% to 20% seen once. This clonotype was observed a few times. Its antigen remains unidentified. Sequencing input: blood, either unsorted or a sorted T cell fraction (not recorded which). This TCR came from a male donor with ankylosing spondylitis. The rearrangement links TRBV11-2 to TRBJ1-4; no definite D call. The CDR3 is CASSLTAAGEKLFF. For the CDR3, the DNA is TGTGCCAGCAGCTTAACCGCTGCTGGTGAAAAACTGTTTTTT.